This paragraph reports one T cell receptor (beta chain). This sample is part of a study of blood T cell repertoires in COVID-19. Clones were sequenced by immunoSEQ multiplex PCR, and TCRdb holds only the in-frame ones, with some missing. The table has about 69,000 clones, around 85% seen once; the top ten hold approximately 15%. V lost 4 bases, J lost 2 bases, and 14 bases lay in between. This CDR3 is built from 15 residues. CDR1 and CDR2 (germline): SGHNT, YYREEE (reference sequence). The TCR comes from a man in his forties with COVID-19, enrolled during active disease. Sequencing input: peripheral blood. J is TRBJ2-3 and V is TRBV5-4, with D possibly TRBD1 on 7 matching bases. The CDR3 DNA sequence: TGTGCCAGCAGCCCGGGGGACAGCAACACAGATACGCAGTATTTT. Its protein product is CASSPGDSNTDTQYF.